The 30 T cell receptor beta chains in this list originate from one sample, sequenced in a study of shared clonotypes between healthy human individuals. The repertoire was sequenced with immunoSEQ multiplex PCR; TCRdb's copy has only in-frame clones and lacks some. Here the sample spans under 2.5 million clones, approximately 90% being singletons. The sequenced sample was naive CD4+ T cells from PBMCs. Subset of the sample: CD45RA+ positively selected. The receptors were gathered from a man aged 18 to 30 in good health. Some clones in this sample may be carry-over from other donors' samples.

The chain carries TRBV5-4 and TRBJ2-7; TRBD2 matches 8 bases. CDR1 and CDR2 from the germline V gene are SGHNT and YYREEE (reference sequence). The trim removed 3 bases at V and 6 bases at J, leaving 8 bases unmatched. The CDR3 has 14 amino acids. The CDR3 sequence: CASSSGGPLLEQYF. In nucleotides, the CDR3 is TGTGCCAGCAGCTCGGGGGGGCCACTCCTCGAGCAGTACTTC.

The rearrangement joins TRBV4-1 to TRBJ2-5; 10 bases are a match to TRBD2. Trimming removed 3 bases from V and 1 base from J; junction bases left unmatched: 2. From germline, CDR1 is MGHRA and CDR2 YSYEKL. The CDR3 loop spans 15 amino acids. The CDR3 sequence is CASSQGTSAQETQYF. For the CDR3, the DNA is TGCGCCAGCAGCCAGGGGACTAGCGCCCAAGAGACCCAGTACTTC.

This sequence joins TRBV28 and TRBJ2-7, with D possibly matching TRBD1 (6 bases). This CDR3 region has 18 residues. Per germline, CDR1 MDHEN and CDR2 SYDVKM. Trimming removed 3 bases at V and 0 bases at J, with 21 bases between. CDR3 loop: CASSFLGRQGPSSYEQYF. Here the CDR3 DNA reads TGTGCCAGCAGTTTTTTAGGCCGTCAGGGGCCGAGCTCCTACGAGCAGTACTTC.

V and J are TRBV2 and TRBJ2-5, with a possible D match to TRBD1 (6 bases). The CDR3 covers 14 residues. The germline V gene has CDR1 SNHLY and CDR2 FYNNEI. Trimming pared 4 bases from V and 2 bases from J, leaving 11 bases between. The CDR3 nucleotides are TGTGCCAGCAGTGGGACAGTTGGGCAAGAGACCCAGTACTTC. This codes for CASSGTVGQETQYF.

The gene calls are TRBV5-1 and TRBJ2-7, with TRBD1 matching 12 bases. Unmatched junction bases numbered 3, after V lost 7 bases and J lost 1 base. The CDR3 sequence is 14 residues long. Germline CDR1 reads SGHRS; CDR2 reads YFSETQ. CDR3 sequence (DNA): TGCGCCAGCGGGACAGGGGGCGCGTCCTACGAGCAGTACTTC. This translates into CASGTGGASYEQYF.

This clone was counted between two and nine times. The chain links TRBV4-2 to TRBJ1-1; the D gene is possibly TRBD1 (5 bases). This CDR3 spans 13 amino acids. V shed 8 bases and J shed 1 base, with 11 bases lying between them. Germline CDR1 and CDR2: LGHNA and YNFKEQ. The CDR3 coding sequence is TGTGCCAGCGGAGGGACGGAGAACACTGAAGCTTTCTTT. This codes for CASGGTENTEAFF.

The rearrangement uses TRBV5-1 and TRBJ2-1; TRBD2 agrees at 12 bases. CDR1 and CDR2 from the germline V gene are SGHRS and YFSETQ. Losses at the gene ends were 5 bases for V and 7 bases for J; bases not matched to a gene: 7. There are 15 residues in the CDR3. CDR3 sequence: CASSKTSGSRNEQFF. CDR3 in DNA: TGCGCCAGCAGTAAGACTAGCGGGAGCCGAAATGAGCAGTTCTTC.

Points on this clone: The identical CDR3 is also encoded by other nucleotide sequences in the sample. CDR3 sequence: CASSVAGDSYNEQFF. The CDR3 DNA reads TGTGCCAGCAGCGTAGCGGGGGATTCCTACAATGAGCAGTTCTTC. The chain joins TRBV9 to TRBJ2-1; maybe TRBD2 (6 bases). CDR1 is SGDLS and CDR2 is YYNGEE in the germline V gene. CDR3 length: 15 amino acids. V was clipped by 0 bases and J by 1 base, with 8 bases between them.

The chain recombines TRBV7-2 with TRBJ2-5; TRBD2 matches at 7 bases. CDR3 length: 18 amino acids. From germline, CDR1 is SGHTA and CDR2 FQGNSA. V gave up 0 bases and J gave up 7 bases; unmatched junction bases: 17. The chain's CDR3 is CASSLAPTGPRPGGTQYF. In nucleotides, the CDR3 is TGTGCCAGCAGCTTAGCGCCCACCGGACCTAGACCGGGAGGGACCCAGTACTTC. The full variable domain, rest sourced from reference TRBV7-2 and TRBJ2-5, is GAGVSQSPSNKVTEKGKDVELRCDPISGHTALYWYRQSLGQGLEFLIYFQGNSAPDKSGLPSDRFSAERTGGSVSTLTIQRTQQEDSAVYLCASSLAPTGPRPGGTQYFGPGTRLLVL.

The gene calls are TRBV7-2 and TRBJ2-5; 15 nucleotides align to TRBD2. Germline loops: CDR1 SGHTA, CDR2 FQGNSA. The CDR3 extends over 16 amino acids. With V trimmed by 5 bases and J by 7 bases, 8 bases remained unmatched. The CDR3 DNA reads TGTGCCAGCAGCCCACCGGGACTAGCGGGAGGCGTGACCCAGTACTTC. Encoded protein: CASSPPGLAGGVTQYF.

The J gene is TRBJ1-1, the V gene TRBV27; possible D gene TRBD1, 5 bases. Germline V gives CDR1 MNHEY, CDR2 SMNVEV (reference sequence). V shed 6 bases and J shed 0 bases, with 20 bases lying between them. The CDR3 is 17 amino acids. The CDR3 DNA reads TGTGCCAGCAGCTGGGGATGGACAATTGGTATGAACACTGAAGCTTTCTTT. As protein: CASSWGWTIGMNTEAFF.

Concerning this clone itself: This CDR3 is also generated by other DNA sequences in the sample. V usage is TRBV28 and J usage is TRBJ1-5, with D hard to call. The CDR3 runs 14 residues. V lost 0 bases and J lost 2, with 5 bases in between. Per germline, CDR1 MDHEN and CDR2 SYDVKM. This CDR3 reads CASSLWEGNQPQHF. The CDR3 DNA is TGTGCCAGCAGTTTATGGGAAGGCAATCAGCCCCAGCATTTT.

The chain employs TRBV5-1 and TRBJ2-2, with TRBD2 matching over 12 bases. The V gene's germline CDR1 is SGHRS and CDR2 YFSETQ. J was trimmed by 6 bases and V by 3 bases; bases with no gene match: 3. The CDR3 runs 15 residues. The CDR3 bases are TGCGCCAGCAGCTCTCGACTAGCGGGAGCCGGGGAGCTGTTTTTT. This translates into CASSSRLAGAGELFF.

This rearrangement joins TRBV6-5 to TRBJ2-2; 7 bases fit TRBD2. V trimming: 0 bases; J trimming: 6 bases; junction bases outside the gene matches: 4. Germline V gene sequence: CDR1 MNHEY, CDR2 SVGAGI. This CDR3 is built from 15 residues. CDR3 DNA sequence: TGTGCCAGCAGTTACTCCTACGGGGGGTCCGGGGAGCTGTTTTTT. Its protein is CASSYSYGGSGELFF.

The V gene is TRBV5-1, the J gene TRBJ2-5, with 8 bases lining up with TRBD2. Germline trimming cut 7 bases from V and 5 bases from J; bases unmatched to any gene: 16. Per the germline V gene, CDR1 is SGHRS and CDR2 is YFSETQ. The CDR3 has 16 amino acids. The chain's CDR3 is CASGAQSSGRGETQYF. As DNA, the CDR3 is TGCGCCAGCGGGGCGCAGTCTAGCGGGCGTGGGGAGACCCAGTACTTC.

This chain connects TRBV15 to TRBJ1-1; no definite D call. This CDR3 region has 13 residues. Trimming stripped 1 base from V and 10 bases from J, with 13 bases between. Germline V lookup: CDR1 LNHNV, CDR2 YYDKDF (reference sequence). The CDR3 sequence is CATSRVRSSRAFF. For the CDR3, the DNA is TGTGCCACCAGCAGAGTGAGGTCGTCTAGAGCTTTCTTT.

The chain combines TRBV18 with TRBJ2-5; TRBD2 matches 7 bases. Germline V lookup: CDR1 KGHSH, CDR2 LQKENI. Unmatched junction bases numbered 6, after V lost 1 base and J lost 1 base. CDR3 size: 16 residues. In nucleotides, the CDR3 is TGTGCCAGCTCACCACTCGGCGGGAGCTCCCAAGAGACCCAGTACTTC. This gives the protein CASSPLGGSSQETQYF.

This clone was recorded once. This chain uses TRBV4-3 with TRBJ2-3, with D possibly TRBD2 on 6 matching bases. Germline loops: CDR1 LGHNA, CDR2 YSLEER. Trimming cost V 0 bases and J 9 bases, with 13 bases left between them. This CDR3 has 14 residues. The CDR3: CASSQDEGLKTQYF. CDR3 in DNA: TGCGCCAGCAGCCAAGATGAGGGACTGAAAACGCAGTATTTT.

V and J are TRBV7-6 and TRBJ1-1, with 7 bases identical to TRBD1. Germline trimming cut 3 bases from V and 2 bases from J; bases unmatched to any gene: 3. The CDR3 spans 14 residues. Germline-derived CDR1 and CDR2 are SGHVS and FNYEAQ. CDR3 protein: CASSFRQGNTEAFF. For the CDR3, the DNA is TGTGCCAGCAGCTTCCGACAGGGTAACACTGAAGCTTTCTTT.

This clone was counted a few times. The chain is built from TRBV2 and TRBJ2-1, with D unresolved. Germline-derived CDR1 and CDR2 are SNHLY and FYNNEI. Deletions cut 4 bases from V and 11 bases from J, with 9 bases between. The CDR3 is 11 amino acids. Here the CDR3 DNA reads TGTGCCAGCAGTGTGGCAGCCCAGCAGTTCTTC. Its translation is CASSVAAQQFF.

The CDR3 bases are TGTGCCAGCAGCCCTGAACCGGGACAGGGACAGAACACTGAAGCTTTCTTT. The encoded protein is CASSPEPGQGQNTEAFF. This sequence joins TRBV28 and TRBJ1-1; 9 bases align to TRBD1. The CDR3 is made up of 17 amino acids. With 6 bases clipped from V and 1 base from J, the junction kept 12 bases outside the gene matches. Germline values: CDR1 MDHEN, CDR2 SYDVKM.

V gene TRBV9 combines with J gene TRBJ2-7; D possibly corresponds to TRBD2 (6 bases). V shed 0 bases and J shed 4 bases, with 14 bases lying between them. The CDR3 is 15 amino acids. Germline assignment: CDR1 SGDLS and CDR2 YYNGEE. In DNA form, the CDR3 reads TGTGCCAGCAGCGTAGATATAGGACTAAAATACGAGCAGTACTTC. It codes for CASSVDIGLKYEQYF. The entire variable domain, with the rest obtained from reference TRBV9 and TRBJ2-7, is as follows: DSGVTQTPKHLITATGQRVTLRCSPRSGDLSVYWYQQSLDQGLQFLIQYYNGEERAKGNILERFSAQQFPDLHSELNLSSLELGDSALYFCASSVDIGLKYEQYFGPGTRLTVT.

The chain employs TRBV12-5 and TRBJ1-2; D is uncertain. The CDR3 runs 15 residues. The germline V gene encodes CDR1 LGHNT and CDR2 FRNRAP. V lost 7 bases, J lost 6 bases, and 21 bases lay in between. Here the CDR3 reads CASAPGRRPAHGYTF. The CDR3 nucleotides are TGTGCTAGTGCCCCTGGGCGTCGACCGGCTCATGGCTACACCTTC.

This chain joins TRBV6-1 and TRBJ2-7; the D gene is possibly TRBD2 (6 bases). Germline V gives CDR1 MNHNS, CDR2 SASEGT. V was trimmed by 8 bases and J by 0 bases, leaving 14 bases between them. CDR3 length: 14 residues. The CDR3 DNA reads as TGTGCCAGCGATCGGCGGGATCTCTCCTACGAGCAGTACTTC. It encodes CASDRRDLSYEQYF.

This clone was counted a single time. The chain joins TRBV6-6 to TRBJ2-7, with 8 bases matching TRBD1. CDR1 and CDR2 (germline): MNHNY, SVGAGI (reference sequence). The CDR3 spans 15 residues. With V trimmed by 5 bases and J by 5 bases, 11 bases remained unmatched. CDR3 protein: CASSLRGTGPHEQYF. CDR3 nucleotides: TGTGCCAGCAGTCTACGGGGGACAGGTCCCCACGAGCAGTACTTC.

The chain employs TRBV28 and TRBJ2-5; D gene uncertain. CDR1 MDHEN and CDR2 SYDVKM come from the germline V gene. V shed 10 bases and J shed 6 bases, with 9 bases lying between them. The CDR3 extends over 10 amino acids. CDR3 amino acids: CATLSKTQYF. The CDR3 DNA follows: TGTGCCACCCTATCTAAGACCCAGTACTTC.

Concerning this clone: Other DNA sequences of this sample code for an identical CDR3. V is TRBV11-3 and J is TRBJ2-3; 7 nucleotides align to TRBD2. Germline V lookup: CDR1 SGHNT, CDR2 YENEEA. The CDR3 spans 15 residues. The ends lost 3 bases at V and 0 bases at J; junction bases unmatched: 3. The CDR3 loop reads CASSFASGSTDTQYF. As DNA, the CDR3 is TGTGCCAGCAGCTTCGCTAGCGGTAGCACAGATACGCAGTATTTT.

V and J are TRBV7-8 and TRBJ1-2, with 11 bases matching TRBD1. V gave up 4 bases and J gave up 8 bases; unmatched junction bases: 15. The CDR3 is 17 amino acids. Germline V gene data show CDR1 as SGHVS and CDR2 as FQNEAQ. The CDR3 DNA reads as TGTGCCAGCAGCTCAACTAATCCCGGGACAGGGGGTTGGGGCTACACCTTC. It codes for CASSSTNPGTGGWGYTF.

The chain is built from TRBV28 and TRBJ1-2; a weak D match, TRBD1 (6 bases). This CDR3 is built from 15 residues. The germline CDR1 and CDR2 sequences are MDHEN and SYDVKM. The V and J ends lost 3 bases and 1 base respectively, with 12 bases between them. CDR3 DNA: TGTGCCAGCAGTTTTGGGGGGGCATATAACTATGGCTACACCTTC. Its translation is CASSFGGAYNYGYTF.

The rearrangement uses TRBV9 and TRBJ2-2; 8 bases line up with TRBD1. This CDR3 comprises 18 residues. CDR1 is SGDLS and CDR2 is YYNGEE in the germline V gene. V dropped 4 bases and J dropped 1; count of bases not matched to a gene: 12. The CDR3: CASSLPPYGTGNTGELFF. CDR3 nucleotides: TGTGCCAGCAGCCTTCCCCCATACGGGACAGGGAACACCGGGGAGCTGTTTTTT. Based on the CDR3 plus reference TRBV9 and TRBJ2-2, the full variable domain is DSGVTQTPKHLITATGQRVTLRCSPRSGDLSVYWYQQSLDQGLQFLIQYYNGEERAKGNILERFSAQQFPDLHSELNLSSLELGDSALYFCASSLPPYGTGNTGELFFGEGSRLTVL.